These 32 T cell receptor beta chains were sequenced from one sample in a study of blood T cell repertoires in COVID-19. Some clones are missing from TCRdb's copy, which holds only in-frame ones; the method was immunoSEQ multiplex PCR. The top ten clones hold about 4% of a sample with approximately 230,000 clones, 70% to 85% of them seen once. The sequencing sample was made of peripheral blood. Receptors originate from a woman aged 40 to 55 with active or convalescent COVID-19.

V usage is TRBV27 and J usage is TRBJ1-1, with D perhaps TRBD1 (6 bases). The germline V and J ends were trimmed by 6 bases and 0 bases, with 14 bases remaining between them. In germline, CDR1 is MNHEY, CDR2 SMNVEV (reference sequence). The length of the CDR3 is 15 residues. CDR3 amino acids: CASRTVGQLNTEAFF. CDR3 coding DNA: TGTGCCAGCAGGACTGTAGGACAGTTGAACACTGAAGCTTTCTTT.

The chain recombines TRBV5-1 with TRBJ2-3; no clear D gene. This CDR3 spans 14 amino acids. Germline CDR1 SGHRS, CDR2 YFSETQ. V was cut by 2 bases and J by 2 bases, with 9 bases left in between. The CDR3 sequence is CASSFLGATDTQYF. The CDR3 coding sequence is TGCGCCAGCAGCTTTCTGGGCGCCACAGATACGCAGTATTTT.

The V gene is TRBV11-2, the J gene TRBJ1-2, with D possibly being TRBD1 (6 bases). V dropped 0 bases and J dropped 2 bases, with 7 bases sitting between them. This CDR3 has 14 residues. Germline assignment: CDR1 SGHAT and CDR2 FQNNGV. CDR3 DNA sequence: TGTGCCAGCAGCTTAGAGAGGGGGAACTATGGCTACACCTTC. It is translated as CASSLERGNYGYTF.

The rearrangement uses TRBV5-6 and TRBJ1-2; 8 bases are shared with TRBD1. The V gene's germline CDR1 is SGHDT and CDR2 YYEEEE. J was trimmed by 2 bases and V by 0 bases; bases with no gene match: 3. CDR3 length equals 15 residues. CDR3 sequence (DNA): TGTGCCAGCAGCTTGGGCCGGACAGGGAACTATGGCTACACCTTC. Its translation: CASSLGRTGNYGYTF.

The chain employs TRBV30 and TRBJ1-2, with 9 bases identical to TRBD1. This CDR3 has 13 amino acids. V was clipped by 2 bases and J by 8 bases; unmatched bases: 6. Per the germline V gene, CDR1 is GTSNPN and CDR2 is SVGIG (reference sequence). CDR3 nucleotide sequence: TGTGCCTGGAGTACCGGGACAGGGTACGGCTACACCTTC. As protein: CAWSTGTGYGYTF.

The CDR3 region has the DNA TGTGCCATCAACCAGGGGCCTAATGAAAAACTGTTTTTT. Its protein is CAINQGPNEKLFF. This chain connects TRBV10-3 to TRBJ1-4; D is possibly TRBD1 (6 bases). Germline V gene sequence: CDR1 ENHRY, CDR2 SYGVKD. The V end was cut by 7 bases, the J end by 3 bases, with 9 bases between. The CDR3 spans 13 residues.

The V call is TRBV9, the J call TRBJ1-6; 7 nucleotides align to TRBD1. The CDR3 has 15 residues. Germline CDR1 and CDR2: SGDLS and YYNGEE. Trimming took 3 bases from V and 7 from J; bases not matched to a gene: 7. CDR3 sequence reads: CASSGLTGTNSPLHF. The CDR3 nucleotides are TGTGCCAGCAGCGGACTGACAGGGACAAATTCACCCCTCCACTTT.

The chain combines TRBV29-1 with TRBJ1-2, with D unclear. Germline CDR1 reads SQVTM; CDR2 reads ANQGSEA. This CDR3 comprises 11 residues. Trimming removed 3 bases at V and 7 bases at J, with 9 bases between. CDR3 amino acids: CSVESGGGYTF. The CDR3 bases are TGCAGCGTTGAGTCCGGTGGTGGCTACACCTTC.

The chain has TRBV7-9 and TRBJ2-1, with TRBD2 identical over 12 bases. V lost 8 bases and J lost 5; bases outside the gene matches: 4. The CDR3 totals 14 residues. Germline V gene data show CDR1 as SEHNR and CDR2 as FQNEAQ (reference sequence). CDR3: CASGLAGNHNEQFF. The CDR3 DNA sequence: TGTGCCAGCGGACTAGCGGGGAACCACAATGAGCAGTTCTTC.

CDR3 sequence (DNA): TGTGCCAGCAGCTTTTTTATAGCGGGGCCCACAGATACGCAGTATTTT. Translating gives CASSFFIAGPTDTQYF. The chain employs TRBV7-9 and TRBJ2-3; 8 bases map to TRBD2. This CDR3 region has 16 residues. Germline CDR1 reads SEHNR; CDR2 reads FQNEAQ (reference sequence). The V segment lost 3 bases and the J segment 2 bases; nucleotides outside the gene matches: 7.

The V and J genes are TRBV19 and TRBJ2-1; no definite D call. Germline values: CDR1 LNHDA, CDR2 SQIVND (reference sequence). CDR3 length: 13 amino acids. Trimming stripped 5 bases from V and 5 bases from J, with 10 bases between. CDR3 sequence (DNA): TGTGCCAGTAGTCCTGGCCCCCACAATGAGCAGTTCTTC. It specifies CASSPGPHNEQFF.

The chain links TRBV6-5 to TRBJ1-2, with 10 bases matching TRBD1. With V trimmed by 7 bases and J by 5 bases, 10 bases remained unmatched. In germline, CDR1 is MNHEY, CDR2 SVGAGI. The CDR3 extends over 15 amino acids. The DNA of the CDR3 is TGTGCCAGCACCCTCGGACAGGGGGTAGGGTATGGCTACACCTTC. Its protein is CASTLGQGVGYGYTF.

The chain combines TRBV6-9 with TRBJ2-5, with D perhaps TRBD1 (6 bases). The CDR3 covers 15 residues. Germline CDR1 reads MNHGY; CDR2 reads SVAAGI. V lost 4 bases, J lost 5 bases, and 17 bases lay in between. The CDR3 loop reads CASSCIPGVVETQYF. CDR3 sequence (DNA): TGTGCCAGCAGTTGTATCCCAGGGGTAGTGGAGACCCAGTACTTC.

V and J are TRBV5-4 and TRBJ2-1; 7 positions agree with TRBD2. Germline V gene lookup returns CDR1 SGHNT and CDR2 YYREEE (reference sequence). The J segment lost 0 bases and the V segment lost 4 bases, leaving 4 bases of the junction unmatched. The CDR3 loop spans 15 amino acids. The CDR3 is CASSGSGDSYNEQFF. The CDR3 coding sequence is TGTGCCAGCAGCGGAAGCGGGGACTCCTACAATGAGCAGTTCTTC. The whole variable domain, remainder taken from reference TRBV5-4 and TRBJ2-1, is ETGVTQSPTHLIKTRGQQVTLRCSSQSGHNTVSWYQQALGQGPQFIFQYYREEENGRGNFPPRFSGLQFPNYSSELNVNALELDDSALYLCASSGSGDSYNEQFFGPGTRLTVL.

The rearrangement joins TRBV5-4 to TRBJ1-4; D ambiguous. The V gene lost 0 bases and the J gene lost 0 bases, with 6 bases spanning the gap. This CDR3 spans 15 amino acids. The germline gives CDR1 SGHNT, CDR2 YYREEE (reference sequence). The CDR3, as DNA: TGTGCCAGCAGCTTGGGTCCCACAACTAATGAAAAACTGTTTTTT. Residues: CASSLGPTTNEKLFF.

The J gene is TRBJ2-7, the V gene TRBV6-2 or TRBV6-3; 8 nucleotides agree with TRBD1. After removal of 6 bases from V and 5 bases from J, the junction contained 6 bases not matched to a gene. The CDR3 covers 13 residues. Germline values: CDR1 MNHEY, CDR2 SVGEGT. CDR3 protein: CASSGQGMHEQYF. The CDR3 DNA sequence: TGTGCCAGCAGCGGACAGGGTATGCACGAGCAGTACTTC.

The chain links TRBV7-2 to TRBJ2-7, with D uncertain. The V and J ends lost 5 bases and 6 bases respectively, with 17 bases between them. Germline CDR1 SGHTA, CDR2 FQGNSA. The CDR3 is 14 amino acids. The CDR3 is CASSPAAVPIEQYF. Written as DNA, the CDR3 is TGTGCCAGCAGCCCGGCGGCCGTGCCCATCGAGCAGTACTTC.

This clone is a singleton in its sample. This sample also contains other DNA sequences that code for the same CDR3. J is TRBJ1-1 and V is TRBV3-1 (or the pseudogene TRBV3-2), with no clear D. Trimming shortened V by 1 base and J by 1 base, and 4 bases separated the two germline ends. Per the germline V gene, CDR1 is LGHDT and CDR2 is YNNKEL (reference sequence). This CDR3 is built from 13 residues. This CDR3 reads CASSQGGNTEAFF. The DNA of the CDR3 is TGTGCCAGCAGCCAAGGAGGGAACACTGAAGCTTTCTTT.

V is TRBV10-1 and J is TRBJ2-4, with D possibly matching TRBD2 (7 bases). Per germline, CDR1 WNHNN and CDR2 SYGVQD (reference sequence). This CDR3 comprises 13 residues. Trimming took off 3 bases at V and 10 bases at J, with 13 bases between the two ends. The CDR3 sequence is CASSDGGGGIQYF. In DNA form, the CDR3 reads TGCGCCAGCAGTGATGGGGGGGGCGGAATTCAGTACTTC.

J is TRBJ1-1 and V is TRBV18; maybe TRBD1 (6 bases). Trimming left V 6 bases short and J 7 bases short, with 15 bases between. Per the germline V gene, CDR1 is KGHSH and CDR2 is LQKENI. The CDR3 has 13 residues. The chain's CDR3 is CASSPTGLLEAFF. The CDR3 region has the DNA TGTGCCAGCTCGCCCACAGGGCTACTTGAAGCTTTCTTT.

The V and J genes are TRBV19 and TRBJ1-6; D is unclear. Trimming cost V 5 bases and J 7 bases, with 15 bases left between them. CDR1 and CDR2 from the germline V gene are LNHDA and SQIVND (reference sequence). The length of the CDR3 is 15 residues. The CDR3 DNA reads as TGTGCCAGTAGTCCCCGGGATTCGAGGAATTCACCCCTCCACTTT. Protein: CASSPRDSRNSPLHF.

The CDR3 bases are TGCGCCAGCAGCCTAGTGGCGGGAACCAGCACAGATACGCAGTATTTT. Translation gives CASSLVAGTSTDTQYF. This chain links TRBV5-1 with TRBJ2-3; a weak D match, TRBD2 (6 bases). There are 16 residues in the CDR3. CDR1 is SGHRS, CDR2 YFSETQ, per germline. Trimming removed 4 bases from V and 0 bases from J, with 15 bases in between.

This rearrangement joins TRBV7-8 to TRBJ2-7; possibly TRBD1 for D (6 bases). Trimming shortened V by 4 bases and J by 5 bases, and 12 bases separated the two germline ends. Germline V lookup: CDR1 SGHVS, CDR2 FQNEAQ. The CDR3 loop spans 13 amino acids. The CDR3 nucleotides are TGTGCCAGCAGCTGGGGTGGGGGCGACGAGCAGTACGTC. Amino acids: CASSWGGGDEQYV.

This clone has more than one count but fewer than ten. The chain joins TRBV29-1 to TRBJ1-4; no definite D call. Between the trimmed V and J ends, which lost 1 base and 8 bases, there was a span of 11 bases. Germline CDR1 reads SQVTM; CDR2 reads ANQGSEA. CDR3 size: 13 residues. The CDR3 nucleotides are TGCAGCGTTGAAGTCAATCCCAGGGAAAAACTGTTTTTT. This sequence encodes CSVEVNPREKLFF.

This chain uses TRBV2 with TRBJ1-1; TRBD1 might be the D (6 bases). This CDR3 is 11 amino acids long. Trimming took 10 bases from V and 9 from J, leaving 15 bases between them. In germline, CDR1 is SNHLY, CDR2 FYNNEI. The CDR3 here is CATLLDRQAFF. The CDR3 nucleotides are TGTGCCACCCTCCTGGACAGACAAGCTTTCTTT.

This sequence joins TRBV14 and TRBJ1-3; no definite D call. Trimming removed 5 bases from V and 3 bases from J, with 11 bases in between. The CDR3 covers 14 residues. The V gene's germline CDR1 is SGHDN and CDR2 FVKESK. The CDR3 coding sequence is TGTGCCAGCAGCTCCCCGGGATTTGGAAACACCATATATTTT. Translated: CASSSPGFGNTIYF.

The chain couples TRBV28 to TRBJ1-1; a possible D gene is TRBD1 (6 bases). This CDR3 contains 11 residues. Trimming stripped 5 bases from V and 11 bases from J, with 12 bases between. Per germline, CDR1 MDHEN and CDR2 SYDVKM. The CDR3 coding sequence is TGTGCCAGCAGTGGGGACATCTGGGCTTTCTTT. This sequence encodes CASSGDIWAFF. Full variable domain (outside the CDR3, taken from reference TRBV28 and TRBJ1-1): DVKVTQSSRYLVKRTGEKVFLECVQDMDHENMFWYRQDPGLGLRLIYFSYDVKMKEKGDIPEGYSVSREKKERFSLILESASTNQTSMYLCASSGDIWAFFGQGTRLTVV.

The chain combines TRBV27 with TRBJ1-2; 8 nucleotides agree with TRBD1. The CDR3 has 16 residues. With 6 bases clipped from V and 7 bases from J, the junction kept 16 bases outside the gene matches. Germline CDR1 MNHEY, CDR2 SMNVEV (reference sequence). The CDR3 region is CASSLRRGDRGIGYTF. DNA for the CDR3: TGTGCCAGCAGCCTTAGGAGGGGAGACAGGGGAATTGGCTACACCTTC.

As concerns this clone: One end of the junction fails to match germline, which may point to a read error. V gene TRBV28 combines with J gene TRBJ2-2, with D perhaps TRBD2 (5 bases). Germline lookup yields CDR1 MDHEN and CDR2 SYDVKM. The length of the CDR3 is 13 residues. The CDR3 nucleotides are TGTGCCAGCACTTTAAGCGGAACCGGGGAGCTGTTTTTT. It is translated as CASTLSGTGELFF. Complete variable domain (other parts from reference TRBV28 and TRBJ2-2): DVKVTQSSRYLVKRTGEKVFLECVQDMDHENMFWYRQDPGLGLRLIYFSYDVKMKEKGDIPEGYSVSREKKERFSLILESASTNQTSMYLCASTLSGTGELFFGEGSRLTVL.

The chain links TRBV29-1 to TRBJ1-4, with D possibly being TRBD1 (5 bases). The germline V and J ends were trimmed by 6 bases and 6 bases, with 11 bases remaining between them. Germline V CDR1 and CDR2: SQVTM, ANQGSEA. This CDR3 contains 12 residues. The DNA of the CDR3 is TGCAGCGTGCGGGGCTCGTATGAAAAACTGTTTTTT. It encodes CSVRGSYEKLFF.

This clone was detected once. The genes are TRBV29-1 and TRBJ1-1; D is uncertain. V lost 5 bases to trimming and J lost 2 bases, with 9 bases between them. CDR1 and CDR2 from the germline V gene are SQVTM and ANQGSEA. This CDR3 is 12 amino acids long. DNA for the CDR3: TGCAGCGTTAGAGAATCCAACACTGAAGCTTTCTTT. Its protein is CSVRESNTEAFF. Combining the CDR3 with reference TRBV29-1 and TRBJ1-1 gives the whole variable domain SAVISQKPSRDICQRGTSLTIQCQVDSQVTMMFWYRQQPGQSLTLIATANQGSEATYESGFVIDKFPISRPNLTFSTLTVSNMSPEDSSIYLCSVRESNTEAFFGQGTRLTVV.

The chain couples TRBV30 to TRBJ2-7, with a tentative D call TRBD2 (6 bases). Trimming removed 4 bases at V and 5 bases at J, with 18 bases between. The CDR3 consists of 14 residues. Germline V gene lookup returns CDR1 GTSNPN and CDR2 SVGIG (reference sequence). CDR3 residues: CAWTEGGGLDEQYF. Here the CDR3 DNA reads TGTGCCTGGACGGAGGGAGGTGGTCTCGACGAGCAGTACTTC.